The rows below give T cell receptor beta chains drawn from one sample of a study of blood T cell repertoires in COVID-19. TCRdb's table, derived via immunoSEQ multiplex PCR, lists solely in-frame clones and lacks some. The data hold a few hundred thousand clones, with approximately 84% observed a single time. The sample consisted of PBMCs or T cells enriched from blood (not recorded which). These receptors all come from a woman aged 30 to 39 who had recovered from COVID-19. Both conserved end residues are part of each CDR3. The order of the fields is V gene, J gene, clone size, D gene, CDR3 DNA, CDR3 protein. A D gene is named only where the DNA matches it firmly. Clone size, where shown, is once, few, many, or a class for clones that have expanded.

TRBV9	TRBJ2-4	-	-	TGTGCCAGCAGCCCACGACAGGGACTAGCCAAAAACATTCAGTACTTC	CASSPRQGLAKNIQYF
TRBV6-1	TRBJ1-4	-	TRBD1	TGTGCCAGCAGTGAAGTCCCGACAGGGGGTGAAAAACTGTTTTTT	CASSEVPTGGEKLFF
TRBV10-3	TRBJ1-1	-	TRBD1	TGTGCCATCAGTACCGGGACAGCGAACACTGAAGCTTTCTTT	CAISTGTANTEAFF
TRBV5-4	TRBJ2-2	-	TRBD1	TGTGCCAGCAGGCCGGGACAGGGAATCGGGAACACCGGGGAGCTGTTTTTT	CASRPGQGIGNTGELFF
TRBV19	TRBJ1-3	-	-	TGTGCCAGTAGGATGACCGACAGGCTCTCTGGAAACACCATATATTTT	CASRMTDRLSGNTIYF
TRBV7-2	TRBJ2-1	-	-	TGTGCCAGCAGCCCCCACTCGGACCCAGCGGTCGATGAGCAGTTCTTC	CASSPHSDPAVDEQFF
TRBV2	TRBJ1-1	-	-	TGTGCCAGCAGGGCCTTCCCGTCAGGGGCGACTGAAGCTTTCTTT	CASRAFPSGATEAFF
TRBV30	TRBJ2-5	-	-	TGTGCCTGGAGTGGCGGAGGGTCAGAGACCCAGTACTTC	CAWSGGGSETQYF
TRBV30	TRBJ2-1	-	TRBD1	TGTGCCTGGAGTGCTAACTACAGGGGTGGCTACAATGAGCAGTTCTTC	CAWSANYRGGYNEQFF
TRBV19	TRBJ1-2	-	-	TGTGCCAGTATCTTCAACTATGGCTACACCTTC	CASIFNYGYTF
TRBV5-6	TRBJ2-7	-	-	TGTGCCAGCAGCTTGGGAGGTGGTGGGTACGAGCAGTACTTC	CASSLGGGGYEQYF
TRBV5-4	TRBJ1-1	-	-	TGTGCCAGCAGCTTGTTGGCGGGACTGAACACTGAAGCTTTCTTT	CASSLLAGLNTEAFF
TRBV2	TRBJ1-2	few	TRBD1	TGTGCCAGCACCTCCGGGACAGGGGGAACCTATGGCTACACCTTC	CASTSGTGGTYGYTF
TRBV7-9	TRBJ1-4	-	TRBD1	TGTGCCAGCAGCTCTAGGACAGGGCCTAATGAAAAACTGTTTTTT	CASSSRTGPNEKLFF
TRBV6-5	TRBJ1-2	few	TRBD1	TGTGCCAGCAGCTCCGACAGGGAACATGGCTACACCTTC	CASSSDREHGYTF
TRBV28	TRBJ1-1	-	-	TGTGCCAGCAGTTTACTCTCCTGGCCTCTGAACACTGAAGCTTTCTTT	CASSLLSWPLNTEAFF
TRBV28	TRBJ1-2	-	-	TGTGCCAGCAGCACCCTAGGGAGGGGAGGTTCATCTAACTATGGCTACACCTTC	CASSTLGRGGSSNYGYTF
TRBV6-5	TRBJ2-3	-	TRBD2	TGTGCCAGCAAAGGACTAGCGGTAGATACGCAGTATTTT	CASKGLAVDTQYF
TRBV30	TRBJ2-3	-	TRBD1	TGTGCCTGGAGTGTCTCCCCACAGGGGATTGTGGATACGCAGTATTTT	CAWSVSPQGIVDTQYF
TRBV7-2	TRBJ2-2	few	TRBD1	TGTGCCAGCAGCTTGCAGGGGGTCGGCGGGGAGCTGTTTTTT	CASSLQGVGGELFF
TRBV30	TRBJ2-2	-	-	TGTGCCTGGACCCCCCTTTATAACACCGGGGAGCTGTTTTTT	CAWTPLYNTGELFF
TRBV13	TRBJ2-3	few	TRBD2	TGTGCCAGCAGGCGCGGGACTAGCGGGGGGGAGAGGGATACGCAGTATTTT	CASRRGTSGGERDTQYF
TRBV4-2	TRBJ2-7	-	-	TGTGCCAGCAGCCAGTCCAACAGGGAAACCTACGAGCAGTACTTC	CASSQSNRETYEQYF
TRBV7-9	TRBJ1-5	-	TRBD1	TGTGCCAGCAGCTTCGACAGGGACAATCAGCCCCAGCATTTT	CASSFDRDNQPQHF
TRBV7-9	TRBJ1-1	-	-	TGTGCCAGCAGCCCCATCGGCACAGGCGGTGGGATGAACACTGAAGCTTTCTTT	CASSPIGTGGGMNTEAFF
TRBV2	TRBJ2-5	-	TRBD1	TGTGCCAGCACGGGGTTCTCATCCCCACCAGGGGGCTTGGAGACCCAGTACTTC	CASTGFSSPPGGLETQYF
TRBV15	TRBJ1-4	-	TRBD1	TGTGCCACCAGCGAGGGGGCGGCTGTAACTAATGAAAAACTGTTTTTT	CATSEGAAVTNEKLFF
TRBV7-2	TRBJ1-1	once	-	TGTGCCAGCGCAGGGAACACTGAAGCTTTCTTT	CASAGNTEAFF
TRBV28	TRBJ1-2	-	-	TGTGCCAGCAGTTTACTCACAGTCCTGGGCTCCTATGGCTACACCTTC	CASSLLTVLGSYGYTF
TRBV14	TRBJ1-4	-	-	TGTGCCAGCAGCCAAGCAAAACAGCCCATGGCTTATGGAGAAAAACTGTTTTTT	CASSQAKQPMAYGEKLFF
TRBV4-3	TRBJ1-4	once	-	TGCGCCAGCAGCCAAGATCCCCAGACAGTCGCCGCGTCTAGTCTGTTTTTT	CASSQDPQTVAASSLFF
TRBV3-1/TRBV3-2	TRBJ2-7	-	-	TGTGCCAGCAGCCAAGATATCCTGGCTGATATACCCTCTCGAATATACGAGCAGTACTTC	CASSQDILADIPSRIYEQYF
TRBV5-8	TRBJ2-7	-	-	TGTGCCAGCAGCCCCCGGACTCTCACCTACGAGCAGTACTTC	CASSPRTLTYEQYF
TRBV2	TRBJ1-2	-	TRBD1	TGTGCCAGCGACCTTCCGGGACAGGGTGAGAATGGCTACACCTTC	CASDLPGQGENGYTF
TRBV19	TRBJ2-3	-	-	TGTGCCAGTAGTTACAGGGCCACGACCACAGATACGCAGTATTTT	CASSYRATTTDTQYF
TRBV19	TRBJ1-1	-	TRBD1	TGTGCCAGTAACTTACTGACAGGGACCAATGAAGCTTTCTTT	CASNLLTGTNEAFF
TRBV6-5	TRBJ2-7	once	-	TGTGCCAGCAGCCGAGCGGACAGATTCTACGAGCAGTACTTC	CASSRADRFYEQYF
TRBV4-3	TRBJ2-7	once	TRBD2	TGCGCCAGCAGCCAAGAAGCAGCGGGGGCCTACGAGCAGTACTTC	CASSQEAAGAYEQYF
TRBV5-4	TRBJ1-3	few	TRBD1	TGTGCCAGCAGCCAAGGACAGGGGGCCGGTGGAAACACCATATATTTT	CASSQGQGAGGNTIYF
TRBV5-1	TRBJ2-2	-	TRBD2	TGCGCCAGCAGCTTATCGGGACTAGCCAGCACCGGGGAGCTGTTTTTT	CASSLSGLASTGELFF
TRBV7-9	TRBJ2-7	-	-	TGTGCCAGCAGCCCTGTCGAGGGCGAGCAGTACTTC	CASSPVEGEQYF
TRBV18	TRBJ1-1	-	-	TGTGCCAGCTCACCACCGTCCGGAGACACTGAAGCTTTCTTT	CASSPPSGDTEAFF
TRBV6-5	TRBJ2-1	-	TRBD2	TGTGCCAGCAGCCCGGGACTAGTCTACAATGAGCAGTTCTTC	CASSPGLVYNEQFF
TRBV14	TRBJ1-2	-	-	TGTGCCAGCAGCCATGATACACCCCTCTATGGCTACACCTTC	CASSHDTPLYGYTF
TRBV5-4	TRBJ2-5	-	TRBD2	TGTGCCAGCAGTTTTAGCGGGGGGGCCCTTGAGACCCAGTACTTC	CASSFSGGALETQYF
TRBV7-2	TRBJ1-5	-	-	TGTGCCAGCAGCTTATCGGGTCCCGGCAGCAATCAGCCCCAGCATTTT	CASSLSGPGSNQPQHF
TRBV11-3	TRBJ2-5	-	-	TGTGCCAGCAGCTCGGGGAGGCGGGGGACCCAGTACTTC	CASSSGRRGTQYF
TRBV27	TRBJ1-1	-	-	TGTGCCAGCAGAGATAGGGGCCCGAACACTGAAGCTTTCTTT	CASRDRGPNTEAFF
TRBV10-2	TRBJ2-3	-	-	TGCGCCAGCCAGGGTGGGGTCGCAGATACGCAGTATTTT	CASQGGVADTQYF
TRBV4-1	TRBJ1-2	-	-	TGCGCCAGCAGCCAAGTCGTCGGACAAACTAATGGCTACACCTTC	CASSQVVGQTNGYTF
TRBV6-5	TRBJ2-7	-	TRBD2	TGTGCCAGCAGTTCCGGGACTAGGGGACCCTACGAGCAGTACTTC	CASSSGTRGPYEQYF
TRBV9	TRBJ1-2	-	TRBD1	TGTGCCAGCAGCGTTCAACCGACAGGGAAGGTTGGCGGCTACACCTTC	CASSVQPTGKVGGYTF
TRBV7-8	TRBJ1-2	-	TRBD1	TGTGCCAGCAGCGGAGACGGGGACAGGGTCTATGGCTACACCTTC	CASSGDGDRVYGYTF
TRBV3-1/TRBV3-2	TRBJ2-1	-	TRBD2	TGTGCCAGCCGACGAGCGGGGCAGGATGAGCAGTTCTTC	CASRRAGQDEQFF
TRBV10-3	TRBJ1-1	-	-	TGTGCCAGAGGAAGAAAGACTGAAGCTTTCTTT	CARGRKTEAFF
TRBV6-1	TRBJ1-6	-	TRBD1	TGTGCCAGCAGTGAAGAATACAGGGGGTATTCACCCCTCCACTTT	CASSEEYRGYSPLHF
TRBV4-1	TRBJ2-2	-	-	TGCGCCAGCAGCCAAGAGAGGGCATACACCGGGGAGCTGTTTTTT	CASSQERAYTGELFF
TRBV28	TRBJ1-5	-	-	TGTGCCAGCAGTTCTCAGGCCGGGGGAGTGGTCAATCAGCCCCAGCATTTT	CASSSQAGGVVNQPQHF